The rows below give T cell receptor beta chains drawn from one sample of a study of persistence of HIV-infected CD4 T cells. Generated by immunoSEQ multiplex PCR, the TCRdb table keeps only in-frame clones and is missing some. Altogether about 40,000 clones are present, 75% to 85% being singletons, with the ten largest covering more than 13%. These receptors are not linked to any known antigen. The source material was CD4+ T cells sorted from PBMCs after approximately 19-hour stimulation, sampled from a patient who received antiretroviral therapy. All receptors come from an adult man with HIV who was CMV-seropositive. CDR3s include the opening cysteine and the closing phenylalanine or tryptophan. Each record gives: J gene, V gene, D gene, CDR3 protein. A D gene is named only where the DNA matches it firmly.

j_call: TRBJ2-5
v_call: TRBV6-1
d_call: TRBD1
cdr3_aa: CASSDSDREKRETQYF

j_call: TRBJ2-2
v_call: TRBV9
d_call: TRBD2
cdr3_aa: CASSVAGGYTGELFF

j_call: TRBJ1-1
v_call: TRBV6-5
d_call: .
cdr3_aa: CASLDWARRLEAFF

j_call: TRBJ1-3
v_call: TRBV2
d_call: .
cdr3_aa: CASSNGGIGNTIYF

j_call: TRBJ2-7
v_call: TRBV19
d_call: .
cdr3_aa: CASSIGQHDEQYF

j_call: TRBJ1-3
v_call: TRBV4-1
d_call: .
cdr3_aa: CASSPTGVSGNTIYF

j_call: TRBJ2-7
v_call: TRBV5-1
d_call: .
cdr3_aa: CASSTGPGEQYF

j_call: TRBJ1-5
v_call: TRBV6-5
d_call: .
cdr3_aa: CASAPGPQDPQHF

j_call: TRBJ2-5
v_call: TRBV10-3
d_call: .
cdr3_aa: CAISPRAAETQYF

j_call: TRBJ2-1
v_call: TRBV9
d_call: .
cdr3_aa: CASSVVGGSYNEQFF

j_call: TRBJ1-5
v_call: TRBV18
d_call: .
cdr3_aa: CASSSRGHSGDQPQHF

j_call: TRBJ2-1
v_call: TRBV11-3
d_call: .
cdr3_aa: CASSLDLTNEQFF

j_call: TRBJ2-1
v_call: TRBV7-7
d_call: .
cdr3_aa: CASSLGTESYNEQFF

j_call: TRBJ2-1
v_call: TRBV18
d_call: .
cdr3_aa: CASSGTAGEQFF

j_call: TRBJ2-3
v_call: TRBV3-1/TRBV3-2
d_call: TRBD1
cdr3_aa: CASTQGQGISDTQYF

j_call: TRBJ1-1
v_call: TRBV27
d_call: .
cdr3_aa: CASSFFGDVGTEAFF

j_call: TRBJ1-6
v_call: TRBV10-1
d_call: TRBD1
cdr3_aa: CASSGTDNSPLHF

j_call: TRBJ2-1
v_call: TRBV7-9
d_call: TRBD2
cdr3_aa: CASSLGGRAYEQFF

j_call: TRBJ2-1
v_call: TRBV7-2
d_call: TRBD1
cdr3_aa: CASSVGQRSREQFF

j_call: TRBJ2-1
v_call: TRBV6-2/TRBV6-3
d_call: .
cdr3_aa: CASRPTGSPYNEQFF

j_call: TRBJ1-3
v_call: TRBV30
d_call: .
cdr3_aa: CAWSVTSRSGNTIYF

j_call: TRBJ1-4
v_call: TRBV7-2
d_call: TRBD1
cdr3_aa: CASSWGDRGINEKLFF

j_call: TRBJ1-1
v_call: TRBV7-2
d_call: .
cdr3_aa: CASSSTRGGTEAFF

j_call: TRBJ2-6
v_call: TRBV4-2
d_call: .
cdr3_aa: CASSQVGPRGTFGANVLTF

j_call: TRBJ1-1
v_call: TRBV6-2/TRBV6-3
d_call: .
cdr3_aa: CASSYSRRDVAFF

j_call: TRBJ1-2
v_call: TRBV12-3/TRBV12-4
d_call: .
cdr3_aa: CASSLGEGNGYTF

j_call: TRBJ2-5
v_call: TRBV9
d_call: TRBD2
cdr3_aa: CASSPSAGGPSQETQYF

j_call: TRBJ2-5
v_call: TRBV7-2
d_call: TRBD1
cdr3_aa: CASSLGQGGQGTQYF

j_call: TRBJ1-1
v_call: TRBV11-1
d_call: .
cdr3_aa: CASSSRVGTEAFF

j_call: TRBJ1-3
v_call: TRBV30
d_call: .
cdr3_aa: CAWTRKAKGDFSNTIYF

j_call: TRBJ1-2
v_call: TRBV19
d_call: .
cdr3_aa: CASSIRTYGYTF

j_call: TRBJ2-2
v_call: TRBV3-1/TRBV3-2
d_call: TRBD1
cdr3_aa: CASSSHDRGLRELFF

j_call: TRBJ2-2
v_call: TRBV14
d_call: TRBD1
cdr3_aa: CASSRIPGGASGELFF

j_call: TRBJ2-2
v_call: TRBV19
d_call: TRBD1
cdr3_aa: CATARGQQNTGELFF

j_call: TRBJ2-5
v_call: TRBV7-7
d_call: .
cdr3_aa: CASSLVQGRQETQYF

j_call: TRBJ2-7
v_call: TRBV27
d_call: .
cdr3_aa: CASSLREGSSYEQYF

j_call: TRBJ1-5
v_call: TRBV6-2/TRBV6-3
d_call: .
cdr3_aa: CASSYGQRYSNQPQHF

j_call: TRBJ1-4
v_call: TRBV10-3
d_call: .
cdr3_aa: CAIGGGQGEKLFF

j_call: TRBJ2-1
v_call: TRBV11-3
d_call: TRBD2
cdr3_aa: CASSSLAGPLNEQFF

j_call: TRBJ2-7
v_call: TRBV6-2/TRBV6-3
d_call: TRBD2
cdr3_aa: CASSFREGPPPGEQYF

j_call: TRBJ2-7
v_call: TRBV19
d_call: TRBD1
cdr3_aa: CASRHTRDSRFEQYF

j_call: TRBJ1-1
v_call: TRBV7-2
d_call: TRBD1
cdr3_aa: CASIFQGAILNTEAFF

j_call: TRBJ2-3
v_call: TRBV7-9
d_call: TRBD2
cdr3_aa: CASSLAHSSGNTDTQYF

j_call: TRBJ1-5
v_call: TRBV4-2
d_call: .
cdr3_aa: CASSQVQGLGNQPQHF

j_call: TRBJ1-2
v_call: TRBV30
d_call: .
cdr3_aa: CAWSVLLVVRQATNYGYTF

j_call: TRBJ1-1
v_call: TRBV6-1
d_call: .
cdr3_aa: CASSEARSDTEAFF

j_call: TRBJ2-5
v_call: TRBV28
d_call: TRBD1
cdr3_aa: CASSGPFDRGLQETQYF

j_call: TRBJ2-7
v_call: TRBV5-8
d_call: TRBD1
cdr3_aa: CASMDRDREWNEQYF

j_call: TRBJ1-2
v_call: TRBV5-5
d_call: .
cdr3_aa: CASSRQTGSYGYTF

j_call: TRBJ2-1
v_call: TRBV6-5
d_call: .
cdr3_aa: CASLGQYNEQFF

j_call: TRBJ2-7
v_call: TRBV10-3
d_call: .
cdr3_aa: CAIKGTVAGSGEQYF

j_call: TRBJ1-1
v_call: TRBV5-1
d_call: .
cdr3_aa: CASSLYQQGTEAFF

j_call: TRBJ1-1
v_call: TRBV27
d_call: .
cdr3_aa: CASSFQATGNTEAFF